The entry that follows covers one T cell receptor (beta chain) sequence. Its antigen is undetermined. The sample belongs to a study of monozygotic twins with inflammatory bowel disease. Study-wide results and limits: Evidence failed to back one strong IBD-linked signal or clonotype.

The blood volume drawn from each donor was around 2.5 ml. Eight distinct reactions (per sample) were used to make the cDNA. Two rounds of nested PCR, of around 16 and 10 cycles, were run on TCRalpha and TCRbeta cDNA. From the 5' RACE reads, TCRdb lists one entry per CDR3 protein and no DNA. The sample features 150,000 to 200,000 distinct CDR3 sequences, with over 2.5% in its top ten. The germline gives CDR1 DFQATT, CDR2 SNEGSKA (reference sequence). CDR3 length: 12 residues. The rearrangement links TRBV20-1 to TRBJ2-5; the D gene TCRdb calls, TRBD1, cannot be checked with no DNA. The sequencing input was blood. The TCR comes from a human donor with ulcerative colitis or Crohn's disease, or a healthy co-twin of an affected twin (not recorded which). The CDR3 loop is CSARFPGETQYF.